A selection of T cell receptor beta chains follows, all from one sample in a study of shared clonotypes between healthy human individuals. Libraries were prepared by immunoSEQ multiplex PCR; TCRdb keeps only in-frame clonotypes and omits some of them. Of about 2.1 million clones listed, around 93% were seen once; the top ten hold about 1.5%. The sample was naive CD8+ T cells from PBMCs. The receptors come from a man between 18 and 35 years old in good health. Some clones in this sample may be carry-over from other donors' samples. Each CDR3 is given with its conserved first and last residue.

>TRBV23-1
CASRHRDISGDSNQPQHF
>TRBV9
CASSETSSGSSYEQYF
>TRBV30
CAWSGGRELFF
>TRBV13
CASSLGPGYTGELFF
>TRBV28
CASSLSQGHGELFF
>TRBV7-9
CASSLALGQTTIRGYTF
>TRBV27
CASSLALVETQYF
>TRBV19
CASMGRAGELFF
>TRBV4-1
CASSQGGTGRTEAFF
>TRBV5-1
CASSLDTTEGTYEQYF
>TRBV7-9
CASSPGLAGGRRYEQYF
>TRBV4-3
CASSQDHRGGGKLFF
>TRBV19
CASSIARQHPIYGYTF
>TRBV2
CASRDTTYEQYF
>TRBV14
CASSQTITSGTGELFF
>TRBV7-2
CASSFSYFTEAFF
>TRBV7-8
CASSLVTVGLAGDILNNEQFF